Presented here are 3 T cell receptor beta chains from one specimen sequenced in a study of T-cell reconstitution after alpha-beta-depleted transplantation in children. A TCRbeta library incorporating unique molecular identifiers was prepared. TCRdb reprocessed the PCR reads via MiXCR and lists one record per CDR3 protein. Among hundreds of thousands of distinct CDR3 sequences listed, approximately 12% were seen once. The sequenced sample was PBMCs, mostly from graft donor cells, obtained 360 days after TCRalphabeta/CD19-depleted stem cell transplant. The receptor source for this set is a male patient aged 5 to 17 who had a stem cell transplant for acute myeloid leukemia, so the T cells may come from the graft donor.

This clonotype was counted between two and nine times. J is TRBJ1-1 and V is TRBV18; D unresolved. The germline CDR1 and CDR2 sequences are KGHSH and LQKENI. The CDR3 totals 13 residues. Trimming shortened V by 2 bases and J by 3 bases, and 7 bases separated the two germline ends. The CDR3 region is CASSPSRDTEAFF. CDR3 bases: TGTGCCAGCTCACCAAGTAGGGACACTGAAGCTTTCTTT. Full variable domain (remainder filled in from reference TRBV18 and TRBJ1-1): NAGVMQNPRHLVRRRGQEARLRCSPMKGHSHVYWYRQLPEEGLKFMVYLQKENIIDESGMPKERFSAEFPKEGPSILRIQQVVRGDSAAYFCASSPSRDTEAFFGQGTRLTVV.

CDR3 nucleotides: TGTGCCAGCAGTTACGGGCGCACGAGCTCCTACAATGAGCAGTTCTTC. This codes for CASSYGRTSSYNEQFF. J is TRBJ2-1 and V is TRBV6-5, with no clear D. Germline CDR1 reads MNHEY; CDR2 reads SVGAGI. V was cut by 2 bases and J by 0 bases, with 11 bases left in between. This CDR3 spans 16 amino acids.

This clonotype came up many times. This rearrangement joins TRBV29-1 to TRBJ2-3; TRBD2 matches 9 bases. V shed 6 bases and J 3 bases; nucleotides not matched to a gene: 7. This CDR3 comprises 14 residues. Germline CDR1 reads SQVTM; CDR2 reads ANQGSEA. For the CDR3, the DNA is TGCAGCGTCGCAGGACTAGCGAGAACAGATACGCAGTATTTT. The encoded protein is CSVAGLARTDTQYF.